These 16 T cell receptor beta chains were sequenced from one sample in a study of post-analysis software for immune sequencing data. Findings of the study overall: TRBV segments more frequent in patients than in controls numbered about 5 and included TRBV5-6, TRBV5-1 and TRBV20-1.

Their cognate antigens are unknown. Sequencing libraries made from TCR beta cDNA carried unique molecular identifiers. TCRdb analysed the PCR reads with MiXCR anew, one entry per CDR3 protein. The data hold fewer than 700,000 distinct CDR3 sequences, with around 40% observed a single time. Sequencing was performed on blood. These receptors all come from a girl aged 10-17 years with multiple sclerosis.

The chain carries TRBV5-5 and TRBJ1-4; no clear D gene. Trimming removed 1 base from V and 5 bases from J, with 9 bases in between. The CDR3 spans 14 residues. Germline assignment: CDR1 SGHKS and CDR2 YYEKEE (reference sequence). This CDR3 reads CASSLSAGNEKLFF. CDR3 in DNA: TGTGCCAGCAGCTTGTCGGCGGGGAATGAAAAACTGTTTTTT. The full variable domain, completed using reference TRBV5-5 and TRBJ1-4, is DAGVTQSPTHLIKTRGQQVTLRCSPISGHKSVSWYQQVLGQGPQFIFQYYEKEERGRGNFPDRFSARQFPNYSSELNVNALLLGDSALYLCASSLSAGNEKLFFGSGTQLSVL.

The rearrangement uses TRBV20-1 and TRBJ2-1; 11 bases map to TRBD2. The CDR3 has 16 residues. CDR1 is DFQATT and CDR2 is SNEGSKA in the germline V gene (reference sequence). V dropped 1 base and J dropped 4; count of bases not matched to a gene: 6. CDR3 protein: CSARGLASGGYNEQFF. CDR3 in DNA: TGCAGTGCTAGAGGCTTGGCTAGCGGGGGGTACAATGAGCAGTTCTTC.

This rearrangement joins TRBV5-1 to TRBJ2-1; 15 nucleotides line up with TRBD2. The CDR3 sequence is 17 residues long. V was pared by 4 bases and J by 4 bases, with 6 bases of the junction left unmatched. The germline gives CDR1 SGHRS, CDR2 YFSETQ. This CDR3 is CASSTGTSGGLYNEQFF. Written as DNA, the CDR3 is TGCGCCAGCAGCACCGGGACTAGCGGGGGGTTGTACAATGAGCAGTTCTTC.

The chain carries TRBV9 and TRBJ2-3; 7 bases agree with TRBD2. V dropped 3 bases and J dropped 3; count of bases not matched to a gene: 16. The CDR3 runs to 18 residues. Per the germline V gene, CDR1 is SGDLS and CDR2 is YYNGEE. CDR3 sequence (DNA): TGTGCCAGCAGCGCCCTCTCTACCCCAGCGGGAATTACAGATACGCAGTATTTT. Amino acid sequence: CASSALSTPAGITDTQYF.

The J gene is TRBJ1-5, the V gene TRBV28; D is perhaps TRBD1 (6 bases). Per the germline V gene, CDR1 is MDHEN and CDR2 is SYDVKM. The CDR3 has 15 amino acids. The V end was cut by 3 bases, the J end by 6 bases, with 15 bases between. The CDR3 reads CASSFAGVSSQPQHF. CDR3 DNA sequence: TGTGCCAGCAGTTTTGCAGGGGTATCGAGTCAGCCCCAGCATTTT.

This chain joins TRBV7-2 and TRBJ2-7; the match to TRBD2 covers 14 bases. The J segment lost 2 bases and the V segment lost 5 bases, leaving 8 bases of the junction unmatched. CDR1 and CDR2 (germline): SGHTA, FQGNSA. The CDR3 covers 17 residues. CDR3 sequence: CASSPGLAGGTPYEQYF. The CDR3 bases are TGTGCCAGCAGCCCTGGACTAGCGGGGGGCACTCCCTACGAGCAGTACTTC. Together with reference TRBV7-2 and TRBJ2-7, the CDR3 gives the full variable domain: GAGVSQSPSNKVTEKGKDVELRCDPISGHTALYWYRQSLGQGLEFLIYFQGNSAPDKSGLPSDRFSAERTGGSVSTLTIQRTQQEDSAVYLCASSPGLAGGTPYEQYFGPGTRLTVT.

This chain uses TRBV10-3 with TRBJ2-7, with 12 bases matching TRBD2. V was pared by 5 bases and J by 4 bases, with 3 bases of the junction left unmatched. Per the germline V gene, CDR1 is ENHRY and CDR2 is SYGVKD. This CDR3 has 14 residues. The CDR3 loop is CAISQTSGGYEQYF. The CDR3 region has the DNA TGTGCCATCAGTCAGACTAGCGGGGGATACGAGCAGTACTTC.

This clonotype was seen a few times. The CDR3 DNA reads as TGTGCCATCAGTGGGACAGGGGGCCAACTCTCCTACGAGCAGTACTTC. It yields the protein CAISGTGGQLSYEQYF. V is TRBV10-3 and J is TRBJ2-7; 11 positions agree with TRBD1. The CDR3 contains 16 residues. The V gene's germline CDR1 is ENHRY and CDR2 SYGVKD. V shed 4 bases, J shed 0 bases, and the junction held 5 bases outside the gene matches.

Concerning this clonotype: Sequence at one end of the junction differs from germline and may be a read error. The chain carries TRBV5-1 and TRBJ2-5, with 11 bases fitting TRBD1. The CDR3 is 16 amino acids. CDR1 and CDR2 from the germline V gene are SGHRS and YFSETQ. CDR3 protein: CAGSDGQGALKETQYF. As DNA, the CDR3 is TGCGCCGGCAGCGATGGACAGGGGGCCCTTAAAGAGACCCAGTACTTC.

This clonotype appeared a few times. V gene TRBV7-8 combines with J gene TRBJ2-3; 9 bases are a match to TRBD2. J was trimmed by 5 bases and V by 5 bases; bases with no gene match: 11. Germline CDR1 is SGHVS and CDR2 is FQNEAQ. The CDR3 contains 16 residues. The CDR3 DNA reads TGTGCCAGCAGCCCCCGAGCGGGGGGTTCGGGAGATACGCAGTATTTT. It translates to CASSPRAGGSGDTQYF.

This clonotype was observed a handful of times. The V call is TRBV5-1, the J call TRBJ2-3, with 12 positions matching TRBD2. Germline assignment: CDR1 SGHRS and CDR2 YFSETQ. Germline trimming cut 1 base from V and 2 bases from J; bases unmatched to any gene: 5. The CDR3 consists of 17 residues. The CDR3 nucleotides are TGCGCCAGCAGCTTGCATCTAGCGGGAGGGAACACAGATACGCAGTATTTT. Translation gives CASSLHLAGGNTDTQYF. The full variable domain, in which reference TRBV5-1 and TRBJ2-3 provide the parts outside the CDR3, is KAGVTQTPRYLIKTRGQQVTLSCSPISGHRSVSWYQQTPGQGLQFLFEYFSETQRNKGNFPGRFSGRQFSNSRSEMNVSTLELGDSALYLCASSLHLAGGNTDTQYFGPGTRLTVL.

The CDR3 DNA is TGTGCCAGCGGTCCAGGCAGCATTGAGCAGTTCTTC. Protein: CASGPGSIEQFF. V gene TRBV7-9 combines with J gene TRBJ2-1; D call uncertain. This CDR3 is 12 amino acids long. Trimming shortened V by 8 bases and J by 9 bases, and 14 bases separated the two germline ends. The germline CDR1 and CDR2 sequences are SEHNR and FQNEAQ (reference sequence).

The J gene is TRBJ2-3, the V gene TRBV5-1, with D perhaps matching TRBD1 (5 bases). The CDR3 contains 13 residues. Between the trimmed V and J ends, which lost 3 bases and 1 base, there was a span of 6 bases. Germline V lookup: CDR1 SGHRS, CDR2 YFSETQ. The CDR3 region is CASSSRGTDTQYF. CDR3 nucleotides: TGCGCCAGCAGCTCCAGGGGCACAGATACGCAGTATTTT.

J is TRBJ1-2 and V is TRBV7-9, with D possibly being TRBD1 (5 bases). V lost 4 bases and J 3 bases, leaving 18 bases between the germline ends. In germline, CDR1 is SEHNR, CDR2 FQNEAQ (reference sequence). This CDR3 region has 16 residues. The DNA for the CDR3 is TGTGCCAGCAGCTCCTTACGGACACTAGGAGACTATGGCTACACCTTC. It codes for CASSSLRTLGDYGYTF.

The rearrangement uses TRBV29-1 and TRBJ2-7, with no clear D. The CDR3 spans 13 residues. The germline V gene encodes CDR1 SQVTM and CDR2 ANQGSEA. Trimming removed 2 bases from V and 2 bases from J, with 10 bases in between. CDR3 DNA: TGCAGCGTTGAAAAACAGTTTACCTACGAGCAGTACTTC. Protein product: CSVEKQFTYEQYF.

The rearrangement uses TRBV9 and TRBJ2-7, with TRBD1 matching over 8 bases. This CDR3 is 13 amino acids long. V lost 0 bases, J lost 5 bases, and 1 base stayed unmatched. The germline CDR1 and CDR2 sequences are SGDLS and YYNGEE. The CDR3 DNA is TGTGCCAGCAGCGTAGGACAGGGGAACGAGCAGTACTTC. Translation: CASSVGQGNEQYF.